The rows below give T cell receptor beta chains drawn from one sample of a study of regulatory T cells in long-lasting Graves disease. TCRdb re-called the multiplex PCR reads with MiXCR, one entry per CDR3 protein. The table records approximately 480,000 distinct CDR3 sequences, about a sixth of them present only once. These same records also appear under a second study, on T cells in Graves' hyperthyroidism and ophthalmopathy.

Source: peripheral blood mononuclear cells (PBMCs), taken at new diagnosis, from a patient treated with antithyroid drugs. Receptor source: a man aged 40-55 years with Graves disease. The CDR3 runs from the conserved cysteine through the conserved F or W. A D gene is named only where the DNA matches it firmly. Only part of the rows carry a size: once, few, many, or a class if the clone is expanded.

j_call v_call d_call clone_size cdr3_nt cdr3_aa
TRBJ2-3 TRBV28 TRBD2 many TGTGCCAGCAGTTTAAACGGTCCTAGCGGCTACACAGATACGCAGTATTTT CASSLNGPSGYTDTQYF
TRBJ1-1 TRBV6-5 . many TGTGCCAGCAGTTATGGTCGAAAGGGAAACTTGAACACTGAAGCTTTCTTT CASSYGRKGNLNTEAFF
TRBJ2-5 TRBV6-2/TRBV6-3 TRBD1 many TGTGCCAGCAGTGAAGTCTGGGACAGGGGGCTCGGGGAGACCCAGTACTTC CASSEVWDRGLGETQYF
TRBJ1-3 TRBV28 . . TGTGCCAGCAGTTTCACAGTCCCTGGAAACACCATATATTTT CASSFTVPGNTIYF
TRBJ2-7 TRBV12-3/TRBV12-4 . . TGTGCCAGCATGGCAGACCCGTCCTACGAGCAGTACTTC CASMADPSYEQYF
TRBJ2-7 TRBV28 TRBD1 many TGTGCCAGCAGTTTTCAGAAGGGGGCACCCTACGAGCAGTACTTC CASSFQKGAPYEQYF
TRBJ1-5 TRBV30 . many TGTGCCTGGAGTGGGGGTCTTTGGCAGCCCCAGCATTTT CAWSGGLWQPQHF
TRBJ1-1 TRBV30 . many TGTGCCTGGAGGGGAGGGGTCGAAGCTTTCTTT CAWRGGVEAFF
TRBJ2-2 TRBV10-1 . few TGCGCCAGCAGTGGAGGGGCGAACACCGGGGAGCTGTTTTTT CASSGGANTGELFF
TRBJ1-5 TRBV12-5 . many TGTGCTAGTGGCCTTCATAGCAATCAGCCCCAGCATTTT CASGLHSNQPQHF
TRBJ2-2 TRBV11-2 TRBD1 many TGTGCCAGCAGCCCCCGGACAGGGGCCCCCACCGGGGAGCTGTTTTTT CASSPRTGAPTGELFF
TRBJ1-3 TRBV18 . many TGTGCCAGCTCACCAGGGCCAGGAAACACCATATATTTT CASSPGPGNTIYF
TRBJ2-1 TRBV3-1 TRBD2 many TGTGCCAGCAGCCCAAGAACTAGCGGGAACAATGAGCAGTTCTTC CASSPRTSGNNEQFF
TRBJ1-1 TRBV28 . many TGTGCCAGCAGTCCCAGGCGAACTGAAGCTTTCTTT CASSPRRTEAFF
TRBJ2-2 TRBV5-1 . few TGCGCCAGCACCTTTGACCCTAATGGGGAGCTGTTTTTT CASTFDPNGELFF
TRBJ2-1 TRBV2 TRBD2 few TGTGCCAGCACCGAAGGGAGGGCGGGAGGATACAATGAGCAGTTCTTC CASTEGRAGGYNEQFF
TRBJ2-7 TRBV28 . many TGTGCCAGCAGTTTATTAATGGGTACCTACGAGCAGTACTTC CASSLLMGTYEQYF
TRBJ2-7 TRBV6-1 . many TGTGCCAGCAGTGAATATACCTACGAGCAGTACTTC CASSEYTYEQYF
TRBJ1-1 TRBV6-1 . many TGTGCCAGCCGGATCTCGGGGATGAACACTGAAGCTTTCTTT CASRISGMNTEAFF
TRBJ2-1 TRBV24-1 . many TGTGCCACCAGTGACCGGGGACCGTATGGGCAGTTCTTC CATSDRGPYGQFF
TRBJ2-7 TRBV28 TRBD1 many TGTGCCAGCACCATGACAGGGGACCCCTACGAGCAGTACTTC CASTMTGDPYEQYF
TRBJ2-5 TRBV6-9 TRBD1 many TGTGCCAGCAGTTACGGGGACAGGGGGCGAGAGACCCAGTACTTC CASSYGDRGRETQYF
TRBJ1-6 TRBV28 . many TGTGCCAGCAGTTTTAGTCAGGACTATTCACCCCTCCACTTT CASSFSQDYSPLHF
TRBJ2-6 TRBV20-1 . many TGCAGTGCCGGGGGGCGGACTGGGGCCAACGTCCTGACTTTC CSAGGRTGANVLTF
TRBJ2-2 TRBV27 TRBD1 . TGTGCCAGCAGTGGGGACAGGACGAGCACCGGGGAGCTGTTTTTT CASSGDRTSTGELFF
TRBJ2-1 TRBV27 . many TGTGCCAGCAGTTTAAAACCCCCCTCCTACAATGAGCAGTTCTTC CASSLKPPSYNEQFF
TRBJ2-5 TRBV5-1 TRBD1 many TGTGCCAGCTCACCCGGGACAGATCAAGAGACCCAGTACTTC CASSPGTDQETQYF
TRBJ2-3 TRBV20-1 TRBD1 many TGCAGTGCTAGAGATCCGGGGACAGGGGGTGATACGCAGTATTTT CSARDPGTGGDTQYF
TRBJ2-7 TRBV12-3/TRBV12-4 . . TGTGCCAGCAGTCCCCGGGGTAGCGCGGATTCCTACGAGCAGTACTTC CASSPRGSADSYEQYF
TRBJ2-3 TRBV5-1 . many TGCGCCAGCAGCTTGGGTCGCGGGGTTAGCACAGATACGCAGTATTTT CASSLGRGVSTDTQYF
TRBJ2-4 TRBV18 . once TGTGCCAGCTCCCTAGGGGCAGGGATAGACATTCAGTACTTC CASSLGAGIDIQYF
TRBJ2-4 TRBV5-1 . . TGTGCCAGCAGCTTGGGGAGCATTCAGTACTTC CASSLGSIQYF
TRBJ2-1 TRBV30 . . TGTGCCTGGAGTGTACAGATTTACAATGAGCAGTTCTTC CAWSVQIYNEQFF
TRBJ2-7 TRBV12-3/TRBV12-4 TRBD2 many TGTGCCAGCAGTGAAACTAGCGGGAATGGCGAGCAGTACTTC CASSETSGNGEQYF
TRBJ1-4 TRBV15 . . TGTGCCACCAGCAGAGGAACGGGCATCGGTAATGAAAAACTGTTTTTT CATSRGTGIGNEKLFF
TRBJ1-4 TRBV5-1 TRBD1 . TGCGCCAGCAGCAAAAGGACAGGGTTGGGTGAAAAACTGTTTTTT CASSKRTGLGEKLFF
TRBJ2-3 TRBV29-1 TRBD2 . TGCAGCGTTGGAAAAAGCGGGAGCAGTACAGATACGCAGTATTTT CSVGKSGSSTDTQYF
TRBJ2-7 TRBV3-1 TRBD1 many TGTGCCAGCAGCCCGTTCGGGACAGGGGGATCGTACGAGCAGTACTTC CASSPFGTGGSYEQYF
TRBJ1-1 TRBV30 TRBD1 many TGTGCCTGGAGTGTACTGGGAGGGGGCGGTGAAGCTTTCTTT CAWSVLGGGGEAFF
TRBJ2-5 TRBV28 . few TGTGCCAGCGGGGGTTCGGAGACCCAGTACTTC CASGGSETQYF
TRBJ2-5 TRBV7-8 TRBD2 . TGTGCCAGCAGTTCGTATGGGAGGGCCTACGGCATGCGAGAGACCCAGTACTTC CASSSYGRAYGMRETQYF